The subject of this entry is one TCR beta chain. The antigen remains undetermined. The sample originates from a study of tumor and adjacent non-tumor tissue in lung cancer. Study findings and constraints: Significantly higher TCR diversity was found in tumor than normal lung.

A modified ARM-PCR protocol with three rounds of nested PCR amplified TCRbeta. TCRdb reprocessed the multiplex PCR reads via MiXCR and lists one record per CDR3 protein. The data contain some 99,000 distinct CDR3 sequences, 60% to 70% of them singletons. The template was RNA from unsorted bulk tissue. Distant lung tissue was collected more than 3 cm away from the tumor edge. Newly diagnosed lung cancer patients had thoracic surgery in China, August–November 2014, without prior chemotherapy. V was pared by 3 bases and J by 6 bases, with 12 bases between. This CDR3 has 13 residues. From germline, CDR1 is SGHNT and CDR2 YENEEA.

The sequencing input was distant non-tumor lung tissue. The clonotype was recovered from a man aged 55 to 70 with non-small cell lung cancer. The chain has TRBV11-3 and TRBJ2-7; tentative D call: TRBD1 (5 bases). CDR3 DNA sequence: TGTGCCAGCAGCTTTGTGCGTAGGGGCGAGCAGTACTTC. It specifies CASSFVRRGEQYF.